The sequence of this TCR beta chain was determined in a study of PD-1 blockade in classical Hodgkin lymphoma. Study-level points and caveats: Lower baseline TCR diversity was reported for newly diagnosed patients than for healthy donors. With respect to the repertoire differences, their causes, possibly disease activity or prior therapy, remain undefined.

Clones were read by immunoSEQ multiplex PCR, and TCRdb kept only the in-frame ones, dropping some. The profile shows about 22,000 clones, about 89% of them singletons. To note about this clone: Its antigen is currently unknown.

The CDR3 totals 13 residues. Germline CDR1 MDHEN, CDR2 SYDVKM. V lost 5 bases and J lost 4, with 10 bases in between. Time point in this sample: newly diagnosed, previously untreated cHL patient sample. Using magnetic negative selection, the CD4+ T cells were separated out of thawed PBMCs. The rearrangement links TRBV28 to TRBJ2-3; tentatively, D is TRBD1 (5 bases). Specimen: CD4+ T cells from blood. This TCR came from a human donor with classical Hodgkin lymphoma. The DNA of the CDR3 is TGTGCCAGCAGTCAGACAGAACCAGATACGCAGTATTTT. It specifies CASSQTEPDTQYF.